This entry concerns a single T cell receptor beta chain. The antigen it recognizes is unknown. No base quality values were provided; no much bigger clone lies one nucleotide off. The record originates from a study of T cell responses to AZD1222 COVID-19 vaccine (dated by TCRdb to the early 2020s). Study-level background: AZD1222 recipients given second doses at about 4 weeks or at about 12 weeks were pooled, since spike-specific TCR depth and breadth were not found to differ between the two schedules. TCR sequencing was performed for fewer than 250 trial participants, of whom 200 to 210 were given two doses of AZD1222 and around 25 were given two doses of MenACWY control vaccine. Trial participants were enrolled into age subgroups of 18-55, 56-69 and 70-plus years, which contained roughly 140, 27 and 60 TCR-sequenced participants, respectively.

The time point label, as the study defines it: baseline before first vaccination. The vaccinee samples were drawn from two UK trials, COV001 and COV002, one of which was a single-blind randomized controlled phase 2/3 trial testing AZD1222 (ChAdOx1 nCoV-19) in healthy adults. For TCRbeta chain sequencing, PBMC samples from trial participants were taken at day 0 and at day 28 after the second dose. Broader findings and caveats from the paper: Because no day 14 peak-response samples were available, repertoires were characterized only after the peak T cell response. Reportedly, almost half of the unique spike-specific TCRs recognized epitopes lying outside the regions that are mutated in the B.1.351 and B.1.1.7 variants. Conclusions about previously exposed vaccinees are limited because only six or seven AZD1222 recipients were SARS-CoV-2 seropositive at baseline. Most participants were white British and females outnumbered males, and the authors suggested that clonal diversity may have been underestimated. CD4 TCRs associated with the vaccine covered the entire spike protein, and the dominant responses were in regions 160-218 and 743-854. In the small 56-69-year group, the increase in depth fell short of significance, most likely because of low power. A significant rise in spike-specific TCR breadth and depth was observed after two AZD1222 doses relative to day 0 and relative to MenACWY recipients.

CDR1 LNHDA and CDR2 SQIVND are derived from the germline V gene (reference sequence). At the junction V is shortened by 3 bases and J by 2 bases, with 11 bases in between. Reading from cysteine to phenylalanine, the CDR3 counts 15 amino acids. Only the CDR3 part of the read is kept: 45 bases, read in frame from the first base. The CDR3 regions of human TCRbeta chains were subjected to immunosequencing. Processing in the source paper ran as follows. TCRs in the repertoires were compared against a reference library of SARS-CoV-2-specific TCRs that had been generated with the MIRA antigen-specificity platform. Breadth meant the fraction of unique TCRs that were SARS-CoV-2-associated, whereas depth meant the fraction of total T cells that were SARS-CoV-2-associated. Using the MIRA data, each spike-specific TCR was mapped to the spike region that the TCR reacts to and placed in a CD4 or CD8 class. Log10-transformed breadth and depth values were compared by one-way ANOVA with Sidak's multiple comparisons tests. This immuneACCESS table, as held by TCRdb, lists in-frame sequences with V and J called but not all clones. Of the missing ones, under half trace to an unresolved V gene in checked studies; the others have no known cause. That table supplies the V and J calls and clone size; D and trimming were determined from the DNA. This sample has about 150,000 clones in its table, and around 95% of those were observed once. The leading ten clones occupy roughly 1.3% of the sample.

This receptor was obtained from an adult in good health. The chain is encoded by TRBV19 joined to TRBJ1-3; perhaps TRBD1 is the D gene, with 5 bases matching. This specimen consisted of peripheral blood, obtained on day 0 of AZD1222 vaccination. The DNA reads as follows: TGTGCCAGTAGTATTCCGGGGCTTACTGGAAACACCATATATTTT. It translates as CASSIPGLTGNTIYF.